This T cell receptor beta chain was recovered during a study of T cell repertoires in cytomegalovirus infection. Study details: A matching HLA type, together with CMV infection, was signaled by public TCR beta signatures.

This clonotype showed up many times. Its antigen is currently unknown. Study findings and constraints: Cumulative public TCR beta family frequency identified carriers of CMV plus the relevant HLA. Clonotypes of TCR beta that were HLA-C-restricted and CMV-specific dominated the ex vivo response.

TCRdb passed the reads through MiXCR, listing each CDR3 protein once. In the table there are tens of thousands of distinct CDR3 sequences, under 4.5% of which are singletons. Per germline, CDR1 DFQATT and CDR2 SNEGSKA (reference sequence). The CDR3 runs to 16 residues. V lost 4 bases and J 3 bases, leaving 19 bases between the germline ends. Sequenced input: PBMCs. The chain carries TRBV20-1 and TRBJ1-5, with D unclear. This clonotype was obtained from a human donor in good health (CMV status not recorded). Some clones in this sample may be carry-over from other donors' samples. CDR3 nucleotides: TGCAGTGCTAAGGACCGGGCCGCCAGCCTCAATCAGCCCCAGCATTTT. It encodes CSAKDRAASLNQPQHF.